One and the same sample provided the 18 T cell receptor beta chains below, sequenced in a study of shared clonotypes between healthy human individuals. TCRdb's copy holds only in-frame clones and misses some; the assay was immunoSEQ multiplex PCR. Seen here are hundreds of thousands of clones, almost 97% observed once, and the top ten hold about 0.057%. Specimen: naive CD4+ T cells sorted from blood. The subset: CD45RA+ positively selected. These receptors originate from a woman aged 30 to 39 in good health.

This chain connects TRBV4-1 to TRBJ1-2, with D uncertain. The CDR3 contains 15 residues. V gave up 4 bases and J gave up 6 bases, with 18 bases separating them. Germline loops: CDR1 MGHRA, CDR2 YSYEKL. The CDR3 region has the DNA TGCGCCAGCAGCCCTCCCGGACCGGATTTACATGGCTACACCTTC. Protein sequence: CASSPPGPDLHGYTF.

The chain recombines TRBV27 with TRBJ1-1; D ambiguous. The length of the CDR3 is 14 residues. Germline V gene sequence: CDR1 MNHEY, CDR2 SMNVEV (reference sequence). Trimming stripped 5 bases from V and 4 bases from J, with 14 bases between. CDR3 DNA sequence: TGTGCCAGCAGTCCGGACCTAATCGGCACTGAAGCTTTCTTT. As protein: CASSPDLIGTEAFF.

The chain recombines TRBV5-4 with TRBJ2-5, with 13 nucleotides matching TRBD2. CDR3 length: 19 amino acids. The trim removed 5 bases at V and 2 bases at J, leaving 15 bases unmatched. Germline CDR1 is SGHNT and CDR2 is YYREEE (reference sequence). As DNA, the CDR3 is TGTGCCAGCAGGGATACTAGCGGGAGGGCCCTAAGACCACAAGAGACCCAGTACTTC. It specifies CASRDTSGRALRPQETQYF.

The chain combines TRBV19 with TRBJ1-4, with 7 bases that match TRBD1. CDR1 is LNHDA and CDR2 is SQIVND in the germline V gene (reference sequence). The CDR3 length is 15 residues. After removal of 4 bases from V and 1 base from J, the junction contained 3 bases not matched to a gene. The CDR3 here is CASSRTGETNEKLFF. The CDR3 nucleotides read TGTGCCAGTAGTAGGACAGGTGAAACTAATGAAAAACTGTTTTTT.

This chain uses TRBV28 with TRBJ1-4; D is undetermined. From germline, CDR1 is MDHEN and CDR2 SYDVKM. Trimming removed 2 bases at V and 2 bases at J, with 6 bases between. This CDR3 region has 14 residues. The DNA for the CDR3 is TGTGCCAGCAGTTTAGAAGGGACTAATGAAAAACTGTTTTTT. This sequence encodes CASSLEGTNEKLFF.

J is TRBJ1-4 and V is TRBV9, with TRBD1 identical over 7 bases. The CDR3 length is 13 residues. Trimming cost V 10 bases and J 8 bases; bases outside gene matches: 11. Germline CDR1 reads SGDLS; CDR2 reads YYNGEE. This CDR3 is CAATRGQWEKLFF. CDR3 sequence (DNA): TGTGCCGCTACCAGGGGACAGTGGGAAAAACTGTTTTTT.

The chain combines TRBV7-9 with TRBJ2-2; a possible D gene is TRBD1 (6 bases). Germline V gene sequence: CDR1 SEHNR, CDR2 FQNEAQ (reference sequence). Trimming cost V 5 bases and J 0 bases, with 10 bases left between them. The length of the CDR3 is 15 residues. The DNA of the CDR3 is TGTGCCAGCAGCCACGGACAGCCGAACACCGGGGAGCTGTTTTTT. Translation: CASSHGQPNTGELFF.

CDR3 sequence (DNA): TGCGCCAGCAGCCGCGGGACGGTGAGCTCCTACGAGCAGTACTTC. Residues: CASSRGTVSSYEQYF. J is TRBJ2-7 and V is TRBV5-1, with D perhaps matching TRBD2 (6 bases). Trimming removed 4 bases from V and 0 bases from J, with 14 bases in between. This CDR3 is 15 amino acids long. The V gene's germline CDR1 is SGHRS and CDR2 YFSETQ.

The chain has TRBV2 and TRBJ2-7, with unresolved D. Per germline, CDR1 SNHLY and CDR2 FYNNEI. V dropped 1 base and J dropped 4 bases, with 14 bases sitting between them. The CDR3 contains 15 residues. This chain's CDR3 is CASSEGTIWGYEQYF. CDR3 nucleotide sequence: TGTGCCAGCAGTGAAGGCACGATTTGGGGATACGAGCAGTACTTC.

CDR3 coding DNA: TGTGCCAGCAGTTCCTTGGGGGCGGGAGAAGCTTTCTTT. Amino acid sequence: CASSSLGAGEAFF. The chain employs TRBV27 and TRBJ1-1; tentatively, D is TRBD1 (6 bases). The CDR3 has 13 amino acids. Per the germline V gene, CDR1 is MNHEY and CDR2 is SMNVEV (reference sequence). V was trimmed by 4 bases and J by 8 bases, leaving 14 bases between them.

The chain employs TRBV11-2 and TRBJ2-7; 8 positions agree with TRBD1. V lost 5 bases, J lost 2 bases, and 5 bases stayed unmatched. The CDR3 is made up of 14 amino acids. Germline V gene lookup returns CDR1 SGHAT and CDR2 FQNNGV. CDR3 sequence: CASSRGQGTYEQYF. CDR3 sequence (DNA): TGTGCCAGCAGCCGAGGACAGGGAACCTACGAGCAGTACTTC.

The V call is TRBV4-1, the J call TRBJ2-5; 10 nucleotides align to TRBD1. The trim removed 6 bases at V and 5 bases at J, leaving 9 bases unmatched. The germline V gene has CDR1 MGHRA and CDR2 YSYEKL. This CDR3 comprises 15 residues. The CDR3 DNA follows: TGCGCCAGCAGACACTTGGGACAGGGGCGGGAGACCCAGTACTTC. Protein product: CASRHLGQGRETQYF.

J is TRBJ2-5 and V is TRBV6-1; 10 nucleotides match TRBD2. Trimming took 3 bases from V and 5 from J; bases not matched to a gene: 6. This CDR3 has 15 residues. Germline V gives CDR1 MNHNS, CDR2 SASEGT. CDR3 DNA: TGTGCCAGCAGTGAGACTCTAGCGGGAGATGAGACCCAGTACTTC. Its translation: CASSETLAGDETQYF.

The rearrangement links TRBV18 to TRBJ1-1; 12 bases fit TRBD1. The ends lost 3 bases at V and 1 base at J; junction bases unmatched: 9. The CDR3 is made up of 18 amino acids. Germline lookup yields CDR1 KGHSH and CDR2 LQKENI. This CDR3 is CASSPWDRGLGSNTEAFF. The CDR3 coding sequence is TGTGCCAGCTCACCGTGGGACAGGGGGCTGGGGTCGAACACTGAAGCTTTCTTT.

The chain employs TRBV30 and TRBJ1-5, with a tentative D call TRBD1 (6 bases). This CDR3 comprises 16 residues. Germline V gives CDR1 GTSNPN, CDR2 SVGIG (reference sequence). V lost 3 bases and J lost 2, with 17 bases in between. The CDR3 sequence: CAWRDHREIGNQPQHF. The CDR3 DNA reads TGTGCCTGGAGGGACCACAGGGAAATCGGCAATCAGCCCCAGCATTTT.

This chain links TRBV19 with TRBJ1-5; D is uncertain. The CDR3 covers 12 residues. V lost 6 bases and J lost 7, with 10 bases in between. Germline CDR1 LNHDA, CDR2 SQIVND (reference sequence). This CDR3 is CASRTVGQPQHF. CDR3 DNA: TGTGCCAGTAGAACTGTCGGACAGCCCCAGCATTTT.

DNA of the CDR3: TGTGCCACCCGGACTAGCACCGGGGAGCTGTTTTTT. Translating gives CATRTSTGELFF. The rearrangement joins TRBV19 to TRBJ2-2; the match to TRBD2 covers 7 bases. The CDR3 has 12 amino acids. The junction had 3 bases not matched to a gene; V was cut back by 10 bases and J by 4 bases. CDR1 is LNHDA, CDR2 SQIVND, per germline (reference sequence).

The rearrangement links TRBV5-4 to TRBJ2-5; D perhaps matches TRBD2 (7 bases). Per the germline V gene, CDR1 is SGHNT and CDR2 is YYREEE (reference sequence). The CDR3 totals 12 residues. Trimming removed 10 bases from V and 2 bases from J, with 12 bases in between. The DNA of the CDR3 is TGTGCCGCCGGGGGGCTACAAGAGACCCAGTACTTC. Its translation: CAAGGLQETQYF.